One and the same sample provided the 9 T cell receptor beta chains below, sequenced in a study of T cells after yellow fever vaccination. Via MiXCR, TCRdb re-called the 5' RACE reads, giving one row per CDR3 protein. The sample contains 500,000 to 550,000 distinct CDR3 sequences, 21% of which appear only once. The sample in question was PBMCs, obtained roughly 20 days after the first yellow fever vaccination. The receptors were sampled from a man aged 18 to 35 who received the YFV17D yellow fever vaccine.

This clonotype was recorded a few times. This chain connects TRBV5-1 to TRBJ1-1, with a weak D call TRBD1 (5 bases). Germline assignment: CDR1 SGHRS and CDR2 YFSETQ. Trimming removed 0 bases at V and 2 bases at J, with 11 bases between. This CDR3 has 15 residues. The CDR3 reads CASSLVSGPNTEAFF. The CDR3 DNA sequence: TGCGCCAGCAGCTTGGTTTCGGGACCTAACACTGAAGCTTTCTTT.

This clonotype was observed a single time. The V call is TRBV11-2, the J call TRBJ1-6, with a tentative D call TRBD1 (5 bases). The germline gives CDR1 SGHAT, CDR2 FQNNGV. Trimming pared 4 bases from V and 9 bases from J, leaving 7 bases between. This CDR3 is built from 12 residues. CDR3 region: CASSSGVSPLHF. In nucleotides, the CDR3 is TGTGCCAGCAGCTCGGGGGTTTCACCCCTCCACTTT.

This clonotype was found a few times. The chain carries TRBV5-1 and TRBJ1-2, with a weak D call TRBD1 (5 bases). Germline lookup yields CDR1 SGHRS and CDR2 YFSETQ. The CDR3 sequence is 14 residues long. Trimming left V 2 bases short and J 5 bases short, with 13 bases between. This chain's CDR3 is CASSFDSGGYGYTF. The DNA of the CDR3 is TGCGCCAGCAGCTTCGACAGCGGAGGATATGGCTACACCTTC.

The V gene is TRBV4-2, the J gene TRBJ2-3; D might be TRBD2 (5 bases). With 3 bases removed from V and 5 bases from J, the gap between germline ends came to 15 bases. The germline CDR1 and CDR2 sequences are LGHNA and YNFKEQ. This CDR3 region has 15 residues. CDR3: CASSQASNRQDTQYF. The DNA of the CDR3 is TGTGCCAGCAGCCAGGCTAGCAATCGTCAAGATACGCAGTATTTT.

The chain carries TRBV29-1 and TRBJ2-3; 9 bases are a match to TRBD1. The length of the CDR3 is 15 residues. Per germline, CDR1 SQVTM and CDR2 ANQGSEA. V gave up 7 bases and J gave up 2 bases; unmatched junction bases: 10. The CDR3 loop is CSGRGGTGNTDTQYF. For the CDR3, the DNA is TGCAGCGGCCGAGGGGGGACAGGGAACACAGATACGCAGTATTTT.

This clonotype was observed a handful of times. The rearrangement uses TRBV12-3 or TRBV12-4 and TRBJ2-1; the match to TRBD2 covers 10 bases. Losses at the gene ends were 5 bases for V and 9 bases for J; bases not matched to a gene: 7. This CDR3 comprises 14 residues. DNA for the CDR3: TGTGCCAGCAGTCCCGAGCGGGGGGGCCGTGAGCAGTTCTTC. This codes for CASSPERGGREQFF.

This chain uses TRBV5-1 with TRBJ2-1, with D unresolved. V was pared by 3 bases and J by 5 bases, with 6 bases between. Germline loops: CDR1 SGHRS, CDR2 YFSETQ. The CDR3 contains 12 residues. The CDR3 here is CASSWQDNEQFF. CDR3 nucleotide sequence: TGCGCCAGCAGCTGGCAAGACAATGAGCAGTTCTTC.

The chain has TRBV5-4 and TRBJ2-1; 7 bases agree with TRBD2. V shed 4 bases and J 3 bases; nucleotides not matched to a gene: 10. Germline lookup yields CDR1 SGHNT and CDR2 YYREEE (reference sequence). CDR3 length equals 16 residues. In DNA, the CDR3 is TGTGCCAGCAGCCCGAAGACTAGCCTACACTACAATGAGCAGTTCTTC. As protein: CASSPKTSLHYNEQFF.

The sample holds a few counts of this clonotype. The rearrangement links TRBV7-6 to TRBJ2-5; the D gene is possibly TRBD1 (5 bases). With 4 bases removed from V and 4 bases from J, the gap between germline ends came to 10 bases. Germline-derived CDR1 and CDR2 are SGHVS and FNYEAQ. The CDR3 has 13 amino acids. CDR3 nucleotides: TGTGCCAGCAGCTCCAGGGTCGCAGAGACCCAGTACTTC. This codes for CASSSRVAETQYF. The full variable domain, in which reference TRBV7-6 and TRBJ2-5 provide the parts outside the CDR3, is GAGVSQSPRYKVTKRGQDVALRCDPISGHVSLYWYRQALGQGPEFLTYFNYEAQQDKSGLPNDRFSAERPEGSISTLTIQRTEQRDSAMYRCASSSRVAETQYFGPGTRLLVL.